The TCR beta chain described here comes from a study of T cell responses to AZD1222 COVID-19 vaccine. For the study at large: Second-dose recipients at about 4 or about 12 weeks were treated as one pooled group.

As for this clone: Its specificity is unknown.

The V gene lost 4 bases and the J gene lost 7 bases, with 13 bases spanning the gap. The CDR3 is 13 residues long. Libraries were prepared by immunoSEQ multiplex PCR; TCRdb keeps only in-frame clonotypes and omits some of them. The sample consists of 150,000 to 200,000 clones, roughly nine tenths of them appearing once. Study-wide results and limits: Among the donors, most were white British and more were female, and clonal diversity was possibly underestimated. Two AZD1222 administrations were followed by greater Spike-specific TCR breadth and depth. Per reports, nearly half of all spike-specific TCRs target regions that are unmutated in variants.

The rearrangement joins TRBV12-3 or TRBV12-4 to TRBJ1-2; weak D call: TRBD1 (6 bases). This sequence originates from an adult in good health. The input for sequencing was peripheral blood, taken on day 0 of AZD1222 vaccination. The DNA of the CDR3 is TGTGCCAGCAGTTCCCGGGACACTGGTGGCTACACCTTC. Translation: CASSSRDTGGYTF.